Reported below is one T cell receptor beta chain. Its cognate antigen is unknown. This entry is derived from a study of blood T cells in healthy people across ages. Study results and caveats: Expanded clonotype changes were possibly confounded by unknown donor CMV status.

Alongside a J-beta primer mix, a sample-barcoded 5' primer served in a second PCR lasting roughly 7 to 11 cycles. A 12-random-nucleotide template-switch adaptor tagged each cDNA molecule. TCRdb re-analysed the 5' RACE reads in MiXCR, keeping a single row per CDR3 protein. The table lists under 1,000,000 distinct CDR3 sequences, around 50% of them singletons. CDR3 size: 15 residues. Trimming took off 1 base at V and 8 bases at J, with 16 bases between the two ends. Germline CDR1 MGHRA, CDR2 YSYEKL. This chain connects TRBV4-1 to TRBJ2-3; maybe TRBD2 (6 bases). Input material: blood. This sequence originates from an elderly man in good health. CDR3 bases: TGCGCCAGCAGCCAAGGGAGGGCAGGGCCAGGTACGCAGTATTTT. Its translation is CASSQGRAGPGTQYF.